The 19 T cell receptor beta chains below come from one sample, sequenced in a study. TCRdb passed the 5' RACE reads through MiXCR, listing each CDR3 protein once. The sample has roughly 56,000 distinct CDR3 sequences; around 30% are singletons. Sequencing was done on a sample of tumor-infiltrating naive CD4+ T cells sorted from the breast tumor. The subset here: naive CD4+ T cells, CD4+CD45RA+CD25-. Receptors originate from a female donor with breast cancer.

This clonotype was found once. V usage is TRBV6-5 and J usage is TRBJ2-5; D is perhaps TRBD1 (5 bases). Trimming pared 2 bases from V and 6 bases from J, leaving 16 bases between. The CDR3 runs 15 residues. Per germline, CDR1 MNHEY and CDR2 SVGAGI. The chain's CDR3 is CASSYGRASLQTQYF. DNA for the CDR3: TGTGCCAGCAGTTACGGCAGGGCATCCCTACAGACCCAGTACTTC.

Judged by abundance, this clonotype is medium-sized. The chain links TRBV4-2 to TRBJ1-1, with TRBD1 as a possible D gene (6 bases). Trimming removed 0 bases at V and 10 bases at J, with 9 bases between. The CDR3 is made up of 12 amino acids. Germline V gene data show CDR1 as LGHNA and CDR2 as YNFKEQ. The DNA of the CDR3 is TGTGCCAGCAGCCAAGACATACAGGGAGCTTTCTTT. Translating it yields CASSQDIQGAFF.

The rearrangement links TRBV6-5 to TRBJ2-3; 9 positions agree with TRBD1. This CDR3 has 19 amino acids. V gave up 0 bases and J gave up 4 bases; unmatched junction bases: 14. Germline V gene data show CDR1 as MNHEY and CDR2 as SVGAGI. CDR3 sequence reads: CASSYSIQGDRGSSDTQYF. The CDR3 coding sequence is TGTGCCAGCAGTTACTCGATTCAGGGCGACAGGGGGTCATCAGATACGCAGTATTTT.

The chain has TRBV10-3 and TRBJ2-2; TRBD2 matches 13 bases. Germline trimming cut 2 bases from V and 6 bases from J; bases unmatched to any gene: 0. The CDR3 is made up of 15 amino acids. Looked up from germline, CDR1 is ENHRY and CDR2 is SYGVKD. This CDR3 reads CAISEGLAGAGELFF. The CDR3 DNA reads as TGTGCCATCAGTGAGGGACTAGCGGGAGCCGGGGAGCTGTTTTTT.

This clonotype was counted between two and nine times. J is TRBJ1-6 and V is TRBV20-1; possibly TRBD1 for D (6 bases). V gave up 5 bases and J gave up 0 bases, with 17 bases separating them. CDR1 and CDR2 from the germline V gene are DFQATT and SNEGSKA (reference sequence). This CDR3 has 17 residues. The CDR3 region is CSAHRDFQSSYNSPLHF. For the CDR3, the DNA is TGCAGTGCTCACAGGGATTTTCAGAGCTCCTATAATTCACCCCTCCACTTT.

This chain uses TRBV28 with TRBJ1-6, with 8 bases that match TRBD1. Germline loops: CDR1 MDHEN, CDR2 SYDVKM. V shed 6 bases, J shed 9 bases, and the junction held 13 bases outside the gene matches. The CDR3 totals 16 residues. The CDR3 loop reads CASSTHGQGKGSPLHF. CDR3 nucleotides: TGTGCCAGCAGCACCCACGGACAGGGAAAGGGTTCACCCCTCCACTTT.

This clonotype was counted ten times or more. The chain joins TRBV7-2 to TRBJ2-7, with D perhaps given as TRBD1 or TRBD2 (7 bases each). V was shortened by 5 bases and J by 3 bases, with 17 bases between the two germline ends. The germline V gene encodes CDR1 SGHTA and CDR2 FQGNSA. The CDR3 consists of 15 residues. CDR3 sequence reads: CASSRRSGGDYEQYF. Here the CDR3 DNA reads TGTGCCAGCAGCCGTAGATCAGGGGGGGACTACGAGCAGTACTTC.

This clonotype came up a few times. This chain joins TRBV28 and TRBJ1-1, with D uncertain. The CDR3 runs to 15 residues. V gave up 6 bases and J gave up 0 bases, with 14 bases separating them. Germline CDR1 is MDHEN and CDR2 is SYDVKM. CDR3 coding DNA: TGTGCCAGCAGCGAGACTTTCGAGGTGAACACTGAAGCTTTCTTT. This codes for CASSETFEVNTEAFF.

This clonotype has more than one count but fewer than ten. One end of the junction is discordant with germline, which a read error may explain. This chain joins TRBV7-7 and TRBJ2-2; D is perhaps TRBD2 (5 bases). This CDR3 has 15 residues. Per the germline V gene, CDR1 is SSHAT and CDR2 is FNYEAQ (reference sequence). The DNA of the CDR3 is TGTGCTAGCAGCCCCGGAGTTGGGAGCACCGGGGAGCTGTTTTTT. It yields the protein CASSPGVGSTGELFF.

This clonotype has only a few counts. The chain has TRBV18 and TRBJ2-1; D possibly corresponds to TRBD1 (5 bases). Germline V CDR1 and CDR2: KGHSH, LQKENI. The V and J ends lost 1 base and 5 bases respectively, with 9 bases between them. CDR3 length: 14 amino acids. CDR3 residues: CASSPLRVNNEQFF. Written as DNA, the CDR3 is TGTGCCAGCTCACCACTCAGGGTCAACAATGAGCAGTTCTTC.

The chain employs TRBV6-5 and TRBJ2-6, with 8 bases lining up with TRBD2. The germline CDR1 and CDR2 sequences are MNHEY and SVGAGI. The CDR3 has 18 amino acids. V gave up 0 bases and J gave up 1 base; unmatched junction bases: 5. The CDR3 region is CASSYSRGGPSGANVLTF. CDR3 DNA: TGTGCCAGCAGTTACTCTCGGGGGGGCCCTTCTGGGGCCAACGTCCTGACTTTC.

The chain employs TRBV27 and TRBJ2-7; 7 nucleotides match TRBD1. Germline assignment: CDR1 MNHEY and CDR2 SMNVEV (reference sequence). V dropped 6 bases and J dropped 5; count of bases not matched to a gene: 13. CDR3 length: 15 amino acids. This chain's CDR3 is CASSLDRETAHEQYF. CDR3 coding DNA: TGTGCCAGCAGCCTCGACAGGGAAACGGCTCACGAGCAGTACTTC.

This clonotype was found a few times. CDR3 nucleotides: TGTGCCAGCAGAGAATGGGGGGGGCCAGAAGAGACCCAGTACTTC. It codes for CASREWGGPEETQYF. The chain combines TRBV6-2 or TRBV6-3 with TRBJ2-5; a weak D match, TRBD2 (7 bases). Trimming removed 6 bases from V and 3 bases from J, with 17 bases in between. The CDR3 spans 15 residues. CDR1 MNHEY and CDR2 SVGEGT come from the germline V gene.

This clonotype occurred many times. The rearrangement joins TRBV5-1 to TRBJ2-5; TRBD1 matches at 7 bases. Looked up from germline, CDR1 is SGHRS and CDR2 is YFSETQ. This CDR3 has 15 residues. Losses at the gene ends were 0 bases for V and 1 base for J; bases not matched to a gene: 3. In DNA form, the CDR3 reads TGCGCCAGCAGCTTGGGGACAGGTTCCCAAGAGACCCAGTACTTC. This gives the protein CASSLGTGSQETQYF.

Concerning this clonotype itself: A much larger clone differs by one base, so this may be a read error. The chain couples TRBV7-2 to TRBJ2-2; 8 bases line up with TRBD2. This CDR3 has 16 amino acids. In germline, CDR1 is SGHTA, CDR2 FQGNSA. J gave up 4 bases and V 8 bases, and 12 bases lay outside the gene matches. The CDR3 DNA reads as TGTGCCAGCGGCCCCGCGTCTAGCGGGTCCACCGGGGAGCTGTTTTTT. It yields the protein CASGPASSGSTGELFF.

This chain connects TRBV27 to TRBJ2-3, with 7 bases identical to TRBD2. V shed 3 bases, J shed 0 bases, and the junction held 15 bases outside the gene matches. The CDR3 is 19 amino acids. Germline loops: CDR1 MNHEY, CDR2 SMNVEV (reference sequence). The CDR3 protein is CASSFGLELGYVSTDTQYF. CDR3 coding DNA: TGTGCCAGCAGTTTTGGACTAGAGCTGGGGTACGTTAGCACAGATACGCAGTATTTT.

This clonotype was counted a few times. The rearrangement links TRBV7-2 to TRBJ2-5; D possibly corresponds to TRBD1 (5 bases). The CDR3 sequence is 13 residues long. V lost 6 bases and J lost 5, with 13 bases in between. Looked up from germline, CDR1 is SGHTA and CDR2 is FQGNSA. Written as DNA, the CDR3 is TGTGCCAGCAGTTCCCACCCAGGGGAGACCCAGTACTTC. As protein: CASSSHPGETQYF.

Only one count was recorded for this clonotype. The chain employs TRBV5-1 and TRBJ2-7; possibly TRBD1 for D (6 bases). V was cut by 0 bases and J by 0 bases, with 10 bases left in between. CDR1 is SGHRS, CDR2 YFSETQ, per germline. The CDR3 contains 15 residues. The CDR3 region is CASSLVDRYSYEQYF. The DNA for the CDR3 is TGCGCCAGCAGCTTGGTAGACAGGTACTCCTACGAGCAGTACTTC.

V gene TRBV18 combines with J gene TRBJ2-5; 8 positions agree with TRBD1. The CDR3 has 12 amino acids. CDR1 is KGHSH, CDR2 LQKENI, per germline. V shed 8 bases and J 5 bases; nucleotides not matched to a gene: 4. As DNA, the CDR3 is TGTGCCAGCACGGACAGGGTGGAGACCCAGTACTTC. Encoded protein: CASTDRVETQYF.